This entry features one T cell receptor beta chain sequence. The PCR was carried out with 60 Vbeta primers and 13 Jbeta primers. This table comes from immunoSEQ multiplex PCR, and its TCRdb copy is limited to in-frame clones, with some not included. The sample yields about 300,000 clones, 75% to 90% seen once. The sample belongs to a study of cytomegalovirus exposure and HLA in healthy donors. Losses at the gene ends were 5 bases for V and 7 bases for J; bases not matched to a gene: 6. Germline V gene data show CDR1 as SGHTA and CDR2 as FQGNSA. The length of the CDR3 is 15 residues. Sequencing used PBMCs. The genes are TRBV7-2 and TRBJ2-7, with 15 nucleotides matching TRBD2. The sequence was obtained from a man aged 35 to 55 in good health and CMV-seropositive. The CDR3 reads CASSRGLAGGHEQYF. DNA for the CDR3: TGTGCCAGCAGCCGCGGACTAGCGGGAGGGCATGAGCAGTACTTC.